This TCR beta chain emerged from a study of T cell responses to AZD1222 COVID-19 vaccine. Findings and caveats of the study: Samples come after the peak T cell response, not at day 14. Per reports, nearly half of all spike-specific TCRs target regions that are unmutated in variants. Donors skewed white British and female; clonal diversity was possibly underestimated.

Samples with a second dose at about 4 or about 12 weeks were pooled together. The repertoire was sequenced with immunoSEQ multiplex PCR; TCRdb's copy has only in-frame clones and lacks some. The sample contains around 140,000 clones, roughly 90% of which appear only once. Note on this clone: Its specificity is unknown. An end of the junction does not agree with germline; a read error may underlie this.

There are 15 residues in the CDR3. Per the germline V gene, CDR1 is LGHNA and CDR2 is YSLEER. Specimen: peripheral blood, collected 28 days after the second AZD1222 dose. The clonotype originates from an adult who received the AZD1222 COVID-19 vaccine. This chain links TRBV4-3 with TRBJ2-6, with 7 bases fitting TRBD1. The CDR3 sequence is CANSGQESGANVLTF. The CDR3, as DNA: TGCGCCAACAGCGGACAGGAGTCTGGGGCCAACGTCCTGACTTTC.